These 10 T cell receptor beta chains were sequenced from one sample in a study of T-cell reconstitution after alpha-beta-depleted transplantation in children (dated by TCRdb to the mid-2010s). What this sample's treatment or condition label stands for: allogeneic hematopoietic cell transplantation with graft depleted of TCRalphabeta T cells and CD19 B cells. Libraries were made using PCR. Instrument on record: Illumina HiSeq 2500. TCR library preparation used molecular barcoding, with unique molecular identifiers applied to normalize quantification of the TCRbeta repertoire. TCRdb reprocessing: public reads trimmed at Q25 with fastp, clones called with MiXCR, in-frame beta chains kept. Merged by CDR3 protein, the rows form single entries marked with the most common genes and DNA. This sample lists 750,000 to 950,000 distinct CDR3 sequences; 16% were detected once. The ten most abundant clones make up 5% of the sample.

This specimen consisted of PBMCs, mostly from graft donor cells, obtained 360 days after TCRalphabeta/CD19-depleted stem cell transplant. Receptor source: a male patient aged 5 to 17 who had a stem cell transplant for acute lymphoblastic leukemia, so the T cells may come from the graft donor.

This clonotype was observed a few times. The chain couples TRBV12-3 or TRBV12-4 to TRBJ2-7, with D unclear. The CDR3 consists of 16 residues. The V gene lost 6 bases and the J gene lost 5 bases, with 23 bases spanning the gap. The DNA of the CDR3 is TGTGCCAGCAGCCCGGACCGGCCGCGCACAATCCACGAGCAGTACTTC. Its translation: CASSPDRPRTIHEQYF.

The chain is built from TRBV7-3 and TRBJ1-5, with D uncertain. Germline lookup yields CDR1 SGHTA and CDR2 FQGTGA. V shed 1 base and J shed 5 bases, with 6 bases lying between them. This CDR3 contains 13 residues. The CDR3 DNA reads as TGTGCCAGCAGCTTAAGGCCCTATCAGCCCCAGCATTTT. It translates to CASSLRPYQPQHF.

The chain recombines TRBV29-1 with TRBJ1-4; TRBD1 agrees at 7 bases. Germline loops: CDR1 SQVTM, CDR2 ANQGSEA. This CDR3 comprises 14 residues. V gave up 4 bases and J gave up 0 bases; unmatched junction bases: 2. CDR3 region: CSVARGATNEKLFF. CDR3 DNA sequence: TGCAGCGTTGCCAGGGGGGCAACTAATGAAAAACTGTTTTTT.

This clonotype occurred a few times. V usage is TRBV7-8 and J usage is TRBJ1-6, with D unresolved. The length of the CDR3 is 16 residues. The ends were cut back, 0 bases at V and 7 bases at J, with 13 bases in the middle. Germline V lookup: CDR1 SGHVS, CDR2 FQNEAQ. The CDR3 DNA reads as TGTGCCAGCAGCTTAGCGGTGGGGTCCTTCAATTCACCCCTCCACTTT. Translation gives CASSLAVGSFNSPLHF.

This clonotype has only a few counts. V is TRBV6-5 and J is TRBJ2-7; no firm D call. Germline CDR1 MNHEY, CDR2 SVGAGI. Trimming pared 0 bases from V and 3 bases from J, leaving 12 bases between. CDR3 length equals 15 residues. The CDR3 DNA sequence: TGTGCCAGCAGTTACTCGGTGGTAGGCATCTACGAGCAGTACTTC. As protein: CASSYSVVGIYEQYF.

This clonotype was seen only a few times. V is TRBV5-1 and J is TRBJ2-1; TRBD2 matches 11 bases. Unmatched junction bases numbered 8, after V lost 2 bases and J lost 1 base. The CDR3 runs to 18 residues. From germline, CDR1 is SGHRS and CDR2 YFSETQ. CDR3 sequence: CASSFLATSGSSYNEQFF. CDR3 nucleotides: TGCGCCAGCAGCTTTCTGGCCACTAGCGGGAGTTCCTACAATGAGCAGTTCTTC.

This clonotype was detected only a few times. The CDR3 nucleotides are TGTGCCAGCAGTTTGAGTTTTGCGGCGGGCTCTTGGGGGCAGTACTTC. Protein product: CASSLSFAAGSWGQYF. The chain is built from TRBV27 and TRBJ2-7, with D perhaps TRBD2 (5 bases). Trimming took off 3 bases at V and 9 bases at J, with 24 bases between the two ends. The CDR3 has 16 amino acids. CDR1 and CDR2 (germline): MNHEY, SMNVEV (reference sequence).

The rearrangement joins TRBV23-1 to TRBJ2-5; 7 nucleotides align to TRBD2. TRBV23-1 is known as an ORF, though its function is uncertain. The CDR3 has 14 residues. The J segment lost 5 bases and the V segment lost 6 bases, leaving 9 bases of the junction unmatched. The CDR3 protein is CASRAGRTRETQYF. The DNA of the CDR3 is TGCGCCAGCAGAGCGGGGAGGACCAGGGAGACCCAGTACTTC.

The CDR3 loop is CSGRTGIGPLHF. In DNA form, the CDR3 reads TGCAGCGGCCGGACAGGGATCGGTCCCCTCCACTTT. The chain carries TRBV29-1 and TRBJ1-6; 8 positions agree with TRBD1. The junction had 9 bases not matched to a gene; V was cut back by 7 bases and J by 13 bases. Germline V gene data show CDR1 as SQVTM and CDR2 as ANQGSEA. CDR3 length: 12 amino acids. Complete variable domain (other parts from reference TRBV29-1 and TRBJ1-6): SAVISQKPSRDICQRGTSLTIQCQVDSQVTMMFWYRQQPGQSLTLIATANQGSEATYESGFVIDKFPISRPNLTFSTLTVSNMSPEDSSIYLCSGRTGIGPLHFGNGTRLTVT.

This clonotype showed up just once. The V gene is TRBV27, the J gene TRBJ2-7, with 8 bases identical to TRBD2. V gave up 3 bases and J gave up 1 base; unmatched junction bases: 8. The CDR3 sequence is 16 residues long. Germline-derived CDR1 and CDR2 are MNHEY and SMNVEV (reference sequence). CDR3 protein: CASSLARGDASYEQYF. DNA of the CDR3: TGTGCCAGCAGTTTGGCGCGGGGGGACGCGTCCTACGAGCAGTACTTC.